This T cell receptor beta chain was sequenced during a study of cytotoxic CD8 clonotypes in ibrutinib-treated CLL. Measured with immunoSEQ multiplex PCR; TCRdb has only the in-frame clones, and not every one. The data contain about 44,000 clones, nearly 70% of them seen just once; the ten biggest clones take up roughly 13%. From germline, CDR1 is MNHEY and CDR2 SMNVEV (reference sequence). The V gene end was trimmed by 5 bases and the J gene end by 10 bases; junction bases not matched to a gene: 8. The CDR3 totals 15 residues. The chain carries TRBV27 and TRBJ2-1; the match to TRBD2 covers 13 bases. The source of this sequence is a human donor with chronic lymphocytic leukemia. The sequences come from PBMCs, collected after 12 months of ibrutinib treatment. CDR3 region: CASSPLLAGGEEQFF. CDR3 nucleotides: TGTGCCAGCAGTCCGTTACTAGCGGGAGGGGAAGAGCAGTTCTTC.